Presented here are 17 T cell receptor beta chains from one specimen sequenced in a study of CD4 T cells in relation to SARS-CoV-2 and coronaviruses. The assay was immunoSEQ multiplex PCR, and TCRdb's table has in-frame clones only and misses some. Of some 70,000 clones in the sample, more than 80% were seen once. CD4+ T cells from unexposed donors were obtained before the COVID-19 pandemic (2011-2018). Sequencing was performed on naive CD4+ T cells from PBMCs. The sample's subset: naive CD4+ T cells isolated by negative enrichment. The receptors originated from a human donor in good health.

This chain joins TRBV7-3 and TRBJ1-3; maybe TRBD1 (6 bases). With 2 bases removed from V and 0 bases from J, the gap between germline ends came to 8 bases. The CDR3 consists of 15 residues. Germline assignment: CDR1 SGHTA and CDR2 FQGTGA. CDR3 loop: CASSLQGPSGNTIYF. In nucleotides, the CDR3 is TGTGCCAGCAGCTTACAGGGGCCCTCTGGAAACACCATATATTTT.

This chain connects TRBV11-2 to TRBJ2-3; 7 bases match TRBD1. V lost 1 base, J lost 0 bases, and 1 base stayed unmatched. The CDR3 extends over 15 amino acids. The germline V gene has CDR1 SGHAT and CDR2 FQNNGV. CDR3 amino acids: CASSLGQGSTDTQYF. The CDR3 coding sequence is TGTGCCAGCAGCTTAGGACAGGGCAGCACAGATACGCAGTATTTT.

The V and J genes are TRBV20-1 and TRBJ1-4; D unclear. V lost 3 bases, J lost 6 bases, and 14 bases lay in between. Germline V CDR1 and CDR2: DFQATT, SNEGSKA (reference sequence). The CDR3 totals 14 residues. The CDR3, as DNA: TGCAGTGCTAGTGGCAGCTATTACGATGAAAAACTGTTTTTT. Amino acid sequence: CSASGSYYDEKLFF.

The J gene is TRBJ2-7, the V gene TRBV3-1 (or the pseudogene TRBV3-2), with D unclear. The CDR3 is made up of 13 amino acids. Germline CDR1 and CDR2: LGHDT and YNNKEL (reference sequence). Trimming stripped 4 bases from V and 2 bases from J, with 9 bases between. DNA of the CDR3: TGTGCCAGCAGCCTCCAAAGCGCCTACGAGCAGTACTTC. This translates into CASSLQSAYEQYF.

The chain uses TRBV18 and TRBJ2-7; D unclear. The germline V gene has CDR1 KGHSH and CDR2 LQKENI. The CDR3 runs 13 residues. Deletions cut 3 bases from V and 3 bases from J, with 9 bases between. As DNA, the CDR3 is TGTGCCAGCTCACCGGGAACAGTCTACGAGCAGTACTTC. It encodes CASSPGTVYEQYF.

This chain joins TRBV3-1 (or the pseudogene TRBV3-2) and TRBJ2-2; the D gene is possibly TRBD2 (7 bases). Germline V gene lookup returns CDR1 LGHDT and CDR2 YNNKEL (reference sequence). The germline V and J ends were trimmed by 3 bases and 4 bases, with 18 bases remaining between them. The CDR3 length is 17 residues. CDR3 residues: CASSQGWGGAGTGELFF. The CDR3 DNA sequence: TGTGCCAGCAGCCAGGGGTGGGGGGGCGCGGGCACCGGGGAGCTGTTTTTT.

The CDR3 DNA sequence: TGTGCCAGTAGTTCGAGGGGGCAAGGTGAAAAACTGTTTTTT. It codes for CASSSRGQGEKLFF. The V gene is TRBV19, the J gene TRBJ1-4, with 7 positions matching TRBD1. The CDR3 covers 14 residues. Germline CDR1 reads LNHDA; CDR2 reads SQIVND (reference sequence). V gave up 5 bases and J gave up 7 bases; unmatched junction bases: 7.

This chain joins TRBV6-1 and TRBJ2-2; possible D gene TRBD2, 5 bases. The length of the CDR3 is 15 residues. Per germline, CDR1 MNHNS and CDR2 SASEGT. V lost 1 base to trimming and J lost 6 bases, with 12 bases between them. CDR3 protein: CASSEGLPSPGELFF. The CDR3 bases are TGTGCCAGCAGTGAAGGCCTGCCTAGCCCCGGGGAGCTGTTTTTT.

This chain links TRBV11-2 with TRBJ2-3, with D perhaps TRBD1 (5 bases). Germline V CDR1 and CDR2: SGHAT, FQNNGV. V was cut by 3 bases and J by 2 bases, with 9 bases left in between. This CDR3 spans 14 amino acids. CDR3 in DNA: TGTGCCAGCAGCTTTACAGGATTCACAGATACGCAGTATTTT. Translated: CASSFTGFTDTQYF.

The gene calls are TRBV3-1 (or the pseudogene TRBV3-2) and TRBJ1-2; D unresolved. Deletions cut 4 bases from V and 2 bases from J, with 8 bases between. CDR3 length: 13 residues. CDR1 LGHDT and CDR2 YNNKEL come from the germline V gene (reference sequence). CDR3 nucleotides: TGTGCCAGCAGCCCTAGTGGAAACTATGGCTACACCTTC. Encoded protein: CASSPSGNYGYTF.

This chain links TRBV7-3 with TRBJ1-1, with 12 bases aligning to TRBD1. V shed 2 bases, J shed 8 bases, and the junction held 3 bases outside the gene matches. The CDR3 covers 14 residues. Germline lookup yields CDR1 SGHTA and CDR2 FQGTGA. The CDR3 DNA is TGTGCCAGCAGCTTACTCGGGACAGGGGGCGAAGCTTTCTTT. Its protein product is CASSLLGTGGEAFF. Drawing the rest from reference TRBV7-3 and TRBJ1-1, the complete variable domain is GAGVSQTPSNKVTEKGKYVELRCDPISGHTALYWYRQSLGQGPEFLIYFQGTGAADDSGLPNDRFFAVRPEGSVSTLKIQRTERGDSAVYLCASSLLGTGGEAFFGQGTRLTVV.

This clone was observed once. This chain links TRBV18 with TRBJ2-7; tentatively, D is TRBD2 (5 bases). The CDR3 extends over 14 amino acids. V lost 0 bases and J 7 bases, leaving 13 bases between the germline ends. The germline gives CDR1 KGHSH, CDR2 LQKENI. CDR3 region: CASSPPGRGSEQYF. The CDR3, as DNA: TGTGCCAGCTCACCACCGGGTCGGGGTTCGGAGCAGTACTTC.

The J gene is TRBJ2-2, the V gene TRBV5-4, with D perhaps matching TRBD1 (6 bases). Germline-derived CDR1 and CDR2 are SGHNT and YYREEE (reference sequence). This CDR3 is 16 amino acids long. V was cut by 4 bases and J by 7 bases, with 20 bases left in between. The CDR3 DNA is TGTGCCAGCAGCCCCAATCCCACAGGGTCAGGCGGGGAGCTGTTTTTT. Translation gives CASSPNPTGSGGELFF.

DNA of the CDR3: TGCGCCAGCAGCTTGGCTGCGAACGACTATGGCTACACCTTC. It yields the protein CASSLAANDYGYTF. The V call is TRBV5-1, the J call TRBJ1-2; D is ambiguous. The CDR3 sequence is 14 residues long. The V gene's germline CDR1 is SGHRS and CDR2 YFSETQ. Trimming stripped 0 bases from V and 3 bases from J, with 9 bases between.

V and J are TRBV5-1 and TRBJ2-5, with D possibly TRBD2 on 6 matching bases. The V end was cut by 4 bases, the J end by 5 bases, with 24 bases between. Per germline, CDR1 SGHRS and CDR2 YFSETQ. The CDR3 contains 17 residues. CDR3 nucleotide sequence: TGCGCCAGCAGCCTAGGAGGGGCTGGCAGGGCCACGGAGACCCAGTACTTC. Its protein product is CASSLGGAGRATETQYF.

CDR3 sequence reads: CASSLRRTHTQHF. CDR3 DNA: TGTGCCAGCAGCTTAAGACGGACCCACACCCAGCATTTT. The V and J genes are TRBV5-6 and TRBJ1-5; D call uncertain. Germline values: CDR1 SGHDT, CDR2 YYEEEE. CDR3 length: 13 amino acids. With 2 bases removed from V and 11 bases from J, the gap between germline ends came to 14 bases.

This chain links TRBV5-5 with TRBJ1-2, with D tentatively TRBD1 (5 bases). The CDR3 loop spans 15 amino acids. Trimming cost V 5 bases and J 0 bases, with 14 bases left between them. Germline loops: CDR1 SGHKS, CDR2 YYEKEE (reference sequence). CDR3 DNA: TGTGCCAGCAGGGAGGGACCGGCTTCTAACTATGGCTACACCTTC. Protein sequence: CASREGPASNYGYTF.